This entry features one T cell receptor (beta chain) sequence. Its antigen is unknown. The CDR3 extends over 18 amino acids. In germline, CDR1 is SGHRS, CDR2 YFSETQ. V was pared by 0 bases and J by 0 bases, with 5 bases of the junction left unmatched. This record comes from a study of cytotoxic CD8 clonotypes in ibrutinib-treated CLL. Study-level points and caveats: Clonality was higher at baseline than in age-matched healthy donors and tracked circulating CD8+ T-cell counts.

Assay used: immunoSEQ multiplex PCR; TCRdb lists only in-frame clones, some missing. There are about 160,000 clones in the sample; roughly 80% occur only once, and roughly 2% lies in the top ten. This chain uses TRBV5-1 with TRBJ2-3, with 12 bases that match TRBD2. Sequencing was performed on PBMCs, taken after 12 months of ibrutinib treatment. This clonotype was sampled from a human donor with chronic lymphocytic leukemia. The CDR3 reads CASSLGLAGGPSTDTQYF. The DNA for the CDR3 is TGCGCCAGCAGCTTGGGGCTAGCGGGGGGGCCCAGCACAGATACGCAGTATTTT.